One and the same sample provided the 26 T cell receptor beta chains below, sequenced in a study of STAT3 mutations in large granular lymphocyte leukemia. Findings and caveats of the study: Every T-LGLL patient had at least one immunodominant TCRbeta clonotype.

No cognate antigen is known for these TCRs. Here immunoSEQ multiplex PCR was the method, and the copy in TCRdb shows in-frame clones only, minus some. This table holds over 30,000 clones, approximately 90% found once. Sequencing was carried out using PBMCs. These TCRs come from a human donor with T large granular lymphocyte leukemia. Some clones in this sample may be carry-over from other donors' samples.

The gene calls are TRBV4-1 and TRBJ1-1; a possible D gene is TRBD1 (5 bases). There are 15 residues in the CDR3. The germline V gene has CDR1 MGHRA and CDR2 YSYEKL. Trimming cost V 1 base and J 4 bases, with 13 bases left between them. The CDR3 DNA reads as TGCGCCAGCAGCCAAGGCCCCCTCACAGGCACTGAAGCTTTCTTT. Protein: CASSQGPLTGTEAFF.

This clone appeared a few times. The chain has TRBV10-3 and TRBJ1-1; no definite D call. V was cut by 2 bases and J by 0 bases, with 4 bases left in between. Germline V CDR1 and CDR2: ENHRY, SYGVKD. The CDR3 is 13 amino acids. CDR3: CAISEKVNTEAFF. The CDR3 nucleotides read TGTGCCATCAGTGAGAAGGTGAACACTGAAGCTTTCTTT.

This chain uses TRBV9 with TRBJ1-2, with 8 positions matching TRBD1. V was pared by 0 bases and J by 8 bases, with 6 bases of the junction left unmatched. Germline V gene lookup returns CDR1 SGDLS and CDR2 YYNGEE. This CDR3 spans 14 amino acids. The CDR3 loop is CASSVGGQGWGYTF. CDR3 bases: TGTGCCAGCAGCGTAGGAGGACAGGGTTGGGGCTACACCTTC.

The chain recombines TRBV18 with TRBJ1-2; TRBD1 is a possible D gene (6 bases). Germline V CDR1 and CDR2: KGHSH, LQKENI. Trimming pared 6 bases from V and 2 bases from J, leaving 13 bases between. The CDR3 spans 14 residues. As DNA, the CDR3 is TGTGCCAGCTCCCCGGGGGGCCCCAACTATGGCTACACCTTC. Residues: CASSPGGPNYGYTF.

This chain joins TRBV4-1 and TRBJ2-2; no clear D gene. V shed 5 bases and J shed 2 bases, with 3 bases lying between them. CDR3 length: 12 amino acids. CDR1 and CDR2 from the germline V gene are MGHRA and YSYEKL. The CDR3 reads CASSANTGELFF. The CDR3 nucleotides are TGCGCCAGCAGCGCTAACACCGGGGAGCTGTTTTTT.

This clone was seen only once. This chain uses TRBV6-5 with TRBJ1-4; no clear D. CDR1 MNHEY and CDR2 SVGAGI come from the germline V gene. The CDR3 contains 16 residues. The V gene lost 0 bases and the J gene lost 12 bases, with 20 bases spanning the gap. The CDR3 spells CASSYSVVRSAAELFF. In DNA, the CDR3 is TGTGCCAGCAGTTACTCCGTAGTCAGGAGTGCAGCGGAACTGTTTTTT.

The rearrangement links TRBV4-2 to TRBJ2-1; D remains ambiguous. Germline lookup yields CDR1 LGHNA and CDR2 YNFKEQ. The CDR3 spans 13 residues. Trimming took 1 base from V and 1 from J, leaving 2 bases between them. CDR3 region: CASSQASYNEQFF. Written as DNA, the CDR3 is TGTGCCAGCAGCCAAGCGTCCTACAATGAGCAGTTCTTC.

The chain is built from TRBV5-1 and TRBJ2-1; 8 bases agree with TRBD1. Germline V gives CDR1 SGHRS, CDR2 YFSETQ. J was trimmed by 0 bases and V by 4 bases; bases with no gene match: 6. The CDR3 totals 16 residues. The chain's CDR3 is CASSTGQARSYNEQFF. CDR3 in DNA: TGCGCCAGCAGCACGGGACAGGCACGCTCCTACAATGAGCAGTTCTTC.

The chain is built from TRBV6-5 and TRBJ1-2, with unresolved D. CDR1 MNHEY and CDR2 SVGAGI come from the germline V gene. Trimming left V 7 bases short and J 0 bases short, with 12 bases between. The CDR3 covers 14 residues. The DNA for the CDR3 is TGTGCCAGCACCCTCGGAGGGTCTAACTATGGCTACACCTTC. Its translation: CASTLGGSNYGYTF.

This chain joins TRBV4-2 and TRBJ2-3; no reliable D call. The CDR3 has 13 residues. V lost 2 bases to trimming and J lost 0 bases, with 3 bases between them. Germline CDR1 reads LGHNA; CDR2 reads YNFKEQ. CDR3 in amino acids: CASSQTSTDTQYF. DNA for the CDR3: TGTGCCAGCAGCCAAACTAGCACAGATACGCAGTATTTT.

The V call is TRBV10-3, the J call TRBJ2-2; TRBD2 might be the D (5 bases). V lost 2 bases to trimming and J lost 5 bases, with 6 bases between them. CDR1 is ENHRY and CDR2 is SYGVKD in the germline V gene. The CDR3 length is 13 residues. The CDR3: CAISEEGTGELFF. The CDR3 DNA reads as TGTGCCATCAGTGAGGAGGGAACCGGGGAGCTGTTTTTT.

The chain joins TRBV5-1 to TRBJ2-1; TRBD1 matches 9 bases. Germline CDR1 and CDR2: SGHRS and YFSETQ. V trimming: 3 bases; J trimming: 8 bases; junction bases outside the gene matches: 6. The CDR3 contains 14 residues. CDR3 loop: CASSSTGGHHEQFF. The CDR3 DNA sequence: TGCGCCAGCAGCTCGACAGGGGGGCATCATGAGCAGTTCTTC.

The rearrangement joins TRBV5-1 to TRBJ1-2; D unclear. Germline V CDR1 and CDR2: SGHRS, YFSETQ. The ends were cut back, 0 bases at V and 3 bases at J, with 9 bases in the middle. The CDR3 is 14 residues long. The CDR3 coding sequence is TGCGCCAGCAGCTTGGCGGGCCAGGACTATGGCTACACCTTC. Encoded protein: CASSLAGQDYGYTF.

The chain combines TRBV4-1 with TRBJ2-7; unclear D gene. The germline V and J ends were trimmed by 2 bases and 2 bases, with 7 bases remaining between them. This CDR3 is 13 amino acids long. Germline V CDR1 and CDR2: MGHRA, YSYEKL. The DNA of the CDR3 is TGCGCCAGCAGCCAAAATGAAGCCTACGAGCAGTACTTC. This encodes CASSQNEAYEQYF.

This clone was observed once. The rearrangement links TRBV5-4 to TRBJ1-4; 7 bases align to TRBD1. The CDR3 contains 15 residues. Germline V CDR1 and CDR2: SGHNT, YYREEE (reference sequence). The V segment lost 4 bases and the J segment 6 bases; nucleotides outside the gene matches: 9. For the CDR3, the DNA is TGTGCCAGCAGCGCCAAAAGGGGGCGTGATGAAAAACTGTTTTTT. As protein: CASSAKRGRDEKLFF.

The chain couples TRBV15 to TRBJ1-5; no reliable D call. CDR3 size: 15 residues. Germline values: CDR1 LNHNV, CDR2 YYDKDF (reference sequence). Trimming cost V 0 bases and J 0 bases, with 6 bases left between them. The CDR3 sequence is CATSRDRGSNQPQHF. CDR3 sequence (DNA): TGTGCCACCAGCAGAGATCGAGGTAGCAATCAGCCCCAGCATTTT.

V gene TRBV5-4 combines with J gene TRBJ2-3, with 8 bases fitting TRBD2. Trimming took 7 bases from V and 2 from J; bases not matched to a gene: 3. CDR3 length equals 13 residues. Germline CDR1 and CDR2: SGHNT and YYREEE (reference sequence). The CDR3 nucleotides read TGTGCCAGCTACGGGGGGGCCACAGATACGCAGTATTTT. Translation: CASYGGATDTQYF.

The V call is TRBV19, the J call TRBJ1-5; D remains unclear. Between the trimmed V and J ends, which lost 3 bases and 6 bases, there was a span of 12 bases. The CDR3 is 14 residues long. The germline V gene has CDR1 LNHDA and CDR2 SQIVND (reference sequence). The CDR3 spells CASSILMGIQPQHF. The CDR3 DNA follows: TGTGCCAGTAGTATTTTGATGGGGATTCAGCCCCAGCATTTT.

The chain links TRBV28 to TRBJ2-7; 9 bases align to TRBD1. CDR3 size: 16 residues. Germline V gene data show CDR1 as MDHEN and CDR2 as SYDVKM. The V gene end was trimmed by 5 bases and the J gene end by 6 bases; junction bases not matched to a gene: 14. The CDR3 DNA sequence: TGTGCCAGCAGTACCCCTTCCGGGACAGGGCGGTCCGAGCAGTACTTC. This codes for CASSTPSGTGRSEQYF.

The chain links TRBV6-5 to TRBJ1-2, with D possibly matching TRBD1 (5 bases). V lost 7 bases to trimming and J lost 0 bases, with 15 bases between them. The CDR3 length is 15 residues. Germline V lookup: CDR1 MNHEY, CDR2 SVGAGI. The CDR3 DNA follows: TGTGCCAGCACCCAGGGACTGGGGCCTAACTATGGCTACACCTTC. Protein product: CASTQGLGPNYGYTF.

This chain connects TRBV29-1 to TRBJ1-1, with TRBD1 matching over 9 bases. CDR3 length equals 13 residues. Trimming took 7 bases from V and 3 from J; bases not matched to a gene: 6. Germline CDR1 and CDR2: SQVTM and ANQGSEA. The CDR3 spells CSDWTGEHTEAFF. The CDR3, as DNA: TGCAGCGATTGGACAGGGGAGCACACTGAAGCTTTCTTT.

The rearrangement joins TRBV4-1 to TRBJ2-1; 9 positions match TRBD1. Germline V CDR1 and CDR2: MGHRA, YSYEKL. The CDR3 is 14 residues long. The V segment lost 1 base and the J segment 10 bases; nucleotides outside the gene matches: 5. The CDR3 nucleotides read TGCGCCAGCAGCCAAGTGACAGGGGGAGACGAGCAGTTCTTC. This codes for CASSQVTGGDEQFF.

The chain employs TRBV10-3 and TRBJ1-2, with unresolved D. Germline assignment: CDR1 ENHRY and CDR2 SYGVKD. V was shortened by 0 bases and J by 5 bases, with 10 bases between the two germline ends. The CDR3 contains 14 residues. The CDR3 is CAISESRTSYGYTF. CDR3 coding DNA: TGTGCCATCAGTGAGTCCAGGACCTCATATGGCTACACCTTC.

The chain links TRBV29-1 to TRBJ2-5, with D unclear. The CDR3 spans 10 residues. Trimming cost V 7 bases and J 5 bases, with 8 bases left between them. Germline V gives CDR1 SQVTM, CDR2 ANQGSEA. For the CDR3, the DNA is TGCAGCGGTCAGAGGGAGACCCAGTACTTC. Its translation is CSGQRETQYF.

This clone is a singleton in its sample. V usage is TRBV7-9 and J usage is TRBJ1-1; the D is unclear. The CDR3 length is 14 residues. Per germline, CDR1 SEHNR and CDR2 FQNEAQ (reference sequence). The V gene lost 5 bases and the J gene lost 1 base, with 11 bases spanning the gap. CDR3 amino acids: CASSQAGRNTEAFF. DNA for the CDR3: TGTGCCAGCAGCCAGGCCGGCAGGAACACTGAAGCTTTCTTT. Complete variable domain (other parts from reference TRBV7-9 and TRBJ1-1): DTGVSQNPRHKITKRGQNVTFRCDPISEHNRLYWYRQTLGQGPEFLTYFQNEAQLEKSRLLSDRFSAERPKGSFSTLEIQRTEQGDSAMYLCASSQAGRNTEAFFGQGTRLTVV.

The rearrangement uses TRBV18 and TRBJ2-5, with a weak D call TRBD2 (6 bases). Germline-derived CDR1 and CDR2 are KGHSH and LQKENI. The length of the CDR3 is 14 residues. V lost 3 bases and J 5 bases, leaving 13 bases between the germline ends. The CDR3 region is CASSPTAGRETQYF. CDR3 nucleotides: TGTGCCAGCTCACCCACAGCGGGTAGGGAGACCCAGTACTTC.